This T cell receptor beta chain was obtained from a study of cytomegalovirus exposure and HLA in healthy donors. As for the study in general: Approximately 81% of approximately 400 genotyped donors fell in the Caucasian-associated ancestry cluster.

Primers for the PCR totalled 60 Vbeta and 13 Jbeta. TCRdb keeps only in-frame clones here, not all; method: immunoSEQ multiplex PCR. The sample lists 60,000 to 70,000 clones; less than 75% were seen once. With 1 base removed from V and 0 bases from J, the gap between germline ends came to 19 bases. Germline V gene lookup returns CDR1 MGHRA and CDR2 YSYEKL. The CDR3 is 19 residues long. Participants comprised healthy donors of bone marrow. This TCR came from a woman aged 30 to 39 in good health and CMV-seronegative. The sample comprised PBMCs. The chain joins TRBV4-1 to TRBJ1-3, with D possibly matching TRBD1 (5 bases). The CDR3, as DNA: TGCGCCAGCAGCCAAGCGGGCCGGGGGGACCCCTTCTCTGGAAACACCATATATTTT. Translating it yields CASSQAGRGDPFSGNTIYF.